This is a list of T cell receptor beta chains from one sample in a study of cytotoxic CD8 clonotypes in ibrutinib-treated CLL. TCRdb keeps only in-frame clones here, not all; method: immunoSEQ multiplex PCR. The sample has about 86,000 clones, about 86% seen once; the top ten hold under 6%. Sequenced material: PBMCs, taken before ibrutinib treatment. The receptors were gathered from a human donor with chronic lymphocytic leukemia. Both conserved end residues are part of each CDR3. A D gene is named only where the DNA matches it firmly. Size is stated for part of the rows, as once, few or many counts, or as a class when the clone is expanded.

size,D,V,J,DNA,CDR3
NA,TRBD1,TRBV7-2,TRBJ1-1,TGTGCCAGCGGCAGACAGGGGAACACTGAAGCTTTCTTT,CASGRQGNTEAFF
NA,NA,TRBV10-3,TRBJ2-3,TGTGCCATCAGCCCCGGTCGGGGCCCAGATACGCAGTATTTT,CAISPGRGPDTQYF
once,NA,TRBV7-9,TRBJ1-1,TGTGCCAGCAGCTTAACCGTTAGTTCTACTGAAGCTTTCTTT,CASSLTVSSTEAFF
NA,NA,TRBV11-2,TRBJ1-4,TGTGCCAGCAGCTTTATCGATGAAAAACTGTTTTTT,CASSFIDEKLFF
NA,NA,TRBV4-3,TRBJ1-2,TGCGCCAGCAGCCGCCAGGGCTATGGCTACACCTTC,CASSRQGYGYTF
NA,NA,TRBV6-1,TRBJ1-2,TGTGCCAGCAGTGAAGTCCAGGTCAGGCACTATGGCTACACCTTC,CASSEVQVRHYGYTF
once,NA,TRBV6-5,TRBJ1-5,TGTGCCAGCAGTTACGGGGACCAGAATCAGCCCCAGCATTTT,CASSYGDQNQPQHF
once,NA,TRBV9,TRBJ2-2,TGTGCCAGCAGCGCCTACAGGGCGAACACCGGGGAGCTGTTTTTT,CASSAYRANTGELFF
NA,NA,TRBV6-5,TRBJ2-1,TGTGCCAGCAGGCCCAACCCCGCACATGAGCAGTTCTTC,CASRPNPAHEQFF
NA,NA,TRBV4-1,TRBJ1-2,TGCGCCAGCAGCCCGGCTCCGGGACGGAGAAACTATGGCTACACCTTC,CASSPAPGRRNYGYTF
NA,NA,TRBV5-1,TRBJ2-2,TGCGCCAGCAGCTTTCTAGTGGGCGGGGAGCTGTTTTTT,CASSFLVGGELFF
NA,TRBD1,TRBV7-8,TRBJ1-2,TGTGCCAGCAGCTCCGACAGGGGATTGTATGGCTACACCTTC,CASSSDRGLYGYTF
NA,NA,TRBV19,TRBJ1-1,TGTGCCAGTAGTATATTTCTCCGGGCGGTCGGGGCTGAAGCTTTCTTT,CASSIFLRAVGAEAFF
NA,NA,TRBV6-6,TRBJ2-1,TGTGCCAGCAGTTTGGGCAATGAGCAGTTCTTC,CASSLGNEQFF
NA,TRBD1,TRBV11-2,TRBJ2-7,TGTGCCAGCAGCCCCGTCGGACAGGGGAAGTACGAGCAGTACTTC,CASSPVGQGKYEQYF
NA,NA,TRBV6-1,TRBJ2-7,TGTGCCAGCAGCCCGACGGGACAATTAGGATACGAGCAGTACTTC,CASSPTGQLGYEQYF
NA,TRBD1,TRBV19,TRBJ2-6,TGTGCCAGTAGTATTGGGACAGGGGTTTCTGGGGCCAACGTCCTGACTTTC,CASSIGTGVSGANVLTF
few,NA,TRBV11-2,TRBJ2-5,TGTGCCAGCAGCTTGGTTGAGGTTCGGGTTGAAAAGACCCAGTACTTC,CASSLVEVRVEKTQYF
NA,NA,TRBV27,TRBJ2-2,TGTGCCAGCAGCAAGGACGCCACCGGGGAGCTGTTTTTT,CASSKDATGELFF
NA,TRBD2,TRBV14,TRBJ2-1,TGTGCCAGCAGCCATATTAGGGGACTAGCGGGTTACAATGAGCAGTTCTTC,CASSHIRGLAGYNEQFF
NA,NA,TRBV19,TRBJ1-1,TGTGCCAGTAGTCCTAATCTGGGGGCTGAAGCTTTCTTT,CASSPNLGAEAFF
once,TRBD2,TRBV18,TRBJ2-1,TGTGCCAGCTCACCGAATAGCGGGAGATCCGGTGAGCAGTTCTTC,CASSPNSGRSGEQFF
NA,NA,TRBV12-5,TRBJ2-7,TGTGCCTCAATCGGCCAGGGCGAGCAGTACTTC,CASIGQGEQYF
NA,TRBD1,TRBV4-1,TRBJ1-4,TGCGCCAGCAGCCAAACATGGGGACAGGGGGATGAAAAACTGTTTTTT,CASSQTWGQGDEKLFF
NA,NA,TRBV18,TRBJ2-5,TGTGCCAGCTCATTCATAGGTACGGACCAAGAGACCCAGTACTTC,CASSFIGTDQETQYF
NA,TRBD2,TRBV7-2,TRBJ2-1,TGTGCCAGCAGCTTAGTTGCGGGAGGGGTCTACAATGAGCAGTTCTTC,CASSLVAGGVYNEQFF
few,NA,TRBV5-8,TRBJ1-5,TGTGCCAGCAGCTTGGATTGGGGCCAGCCCCAGCATTTT,CASSLDWGQPQHF
NA,TRBD1,TRBV7-6,TRBJ2-7,TGTGCCAGCAGCCCGTCGACTTACAGGGGGCTGAGGGACGAGCAGTACTTC,CASSPSTYRGLRDEQYF